This T cell receptor (beta chain) was obtained from a study of CD8+ T cells in alopecia areata. In the study overall: A regimen of oral tofacitinib, 5 to 10 mg twice daily, was given to treated patients. Dosing with tofacitinib proceeded for 6 to 18 months, followed by 6 months off drug. The study's findings and limits: Researchers reported that TCR sharing among patients proved less clear than in mice, possibly HLA-linked.

Reverse transcribed after extraction, RNA yielded cDNA as the sequencing template. Only in-frame clones appear in the TCRdb table, and some are missing; sequencing was by immunoSEQ multiplex PCR. The profile covers around 69,000 clones, with approximately 61% appearing a single time and about a sixth taken by the ten largest. As for this clone: Its antigen is still unknown.

Both CD4+ and CD8+ T cells were separated by sorting PBMCs. In germline, CDR1 is SGDLS, CDR2 YYNGEE. The CDR3 extends over 16 amino acids. Trimming took 3 bases from V and 0 from J; bases not matched to a gene: 5. The specimen comprised CD8+ T cells sorted from blood, sampled at week 0. The TCR comes from a human donor with alopecia areata. The gene calls are TRBV9 and TRBJ2-4, with 8 bases identical to TRBD2. The DNA of the CDR3 is TGTGCCAGCAGCGACCTCGGGGGGGCAGCCAAAAACATTCAGTACTTC. This encodes CASSDLGGAAKNIQYF.